This T cell receptor beta chain was captured by sequencing in a study of shared clonotypes between healthy human individuals. Method: immunoSEQ multiplex PCR; TCRdb's copy keeps in-frame clones and lacks some. The sample shows fewer than 2.5 million clones, 93% of them seen only once. Study results and limitations: The authors expected sequencing depth to affect clonotype sharing among donors.

Of note for this clone: As yet, its antigen is unknown.

V dropped 1 base and J dropped 6 bases, with 16 bases sitting between them. CDR3 size: 16 residues. Germline V CDR1 and CDR2: SEHNR, FQNEAQ (reference sequence). The sequenced material came from naive CD4+ T cells from PBMCs. Specified subset: CD45RA+ positively selected. The sequence derives from a man aged 18 to 35 in good health. Some clones in this sample may be carry-over from other donors' samples. The chain joins TRBV7-9 to TRBJ2-1; the D gene is possibly TRBD1 (6 bases). This CDR3 is CASSLGGRLGINEQFF. The DNA of the CDR3 is TGTGCCAGCAGCTTAGGGGGGCGGCTGGGAATCAATGAGCAGTTCTTC.